The T cell receptor beta chain described here comes from a study of CD8+CD57+ T cells in acquired aplastic anemia. All sequencing subjects had displayed CD8+CD57+ cell expansion on flow cytometry. CDR1 is LNHDA, CDR2 SQIVND, per germline (reference sequence). V lost 5 bases to trimming and J lost 3 bases, with 13 bases between them. The CDR3 runs 14 residues. Genomic DNA constituted the template upon which TCR beta VDJ and CDR3 profiling was performed. TCRdb passed the reads through MiXCR, listing each CDR3 protein once. There are approximately 200,000 distinct CDR3 sequences in the sample; 40% to 60% occur only once, and 20% lies in the top ten.

V and J are TRBV19 and TRBJ2-5; D is possibly TRBD1 (7 bases). The sequenced sample consisted of sorted CD4+, CD8+, or CD8+CD57+ T cells (not recorded which) from PBMCs. The clonotype comes from a human donor with aplastic anemia. As DNA, the CDR3 is TGTGCCAGTAGTCAACAGGGGAGGAAAGAGACCCAGTACTTC. This sequence encodes CASSQQGRKETQYF.